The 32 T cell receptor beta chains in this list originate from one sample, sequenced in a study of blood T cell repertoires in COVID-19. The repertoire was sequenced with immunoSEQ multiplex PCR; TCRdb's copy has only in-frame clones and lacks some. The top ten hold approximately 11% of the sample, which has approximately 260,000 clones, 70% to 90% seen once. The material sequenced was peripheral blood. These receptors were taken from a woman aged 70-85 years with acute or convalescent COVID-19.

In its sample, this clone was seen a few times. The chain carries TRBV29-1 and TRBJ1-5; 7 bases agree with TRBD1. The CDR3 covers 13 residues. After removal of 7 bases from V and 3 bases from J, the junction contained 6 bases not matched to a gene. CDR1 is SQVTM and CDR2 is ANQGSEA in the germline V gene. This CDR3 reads CSGSTGVNQPQHF. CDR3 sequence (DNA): TGCAGCGGATCTACAGGGGTCAATCAGCCCCAGCATTTT.

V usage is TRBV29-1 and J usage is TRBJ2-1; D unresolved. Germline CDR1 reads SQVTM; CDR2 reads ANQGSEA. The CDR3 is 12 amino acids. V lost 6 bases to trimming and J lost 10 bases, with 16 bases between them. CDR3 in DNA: TGCAGCGTCGGCCACGTACTACGGGAGCAGTTCTTC. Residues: CSVGHVLREQFF.

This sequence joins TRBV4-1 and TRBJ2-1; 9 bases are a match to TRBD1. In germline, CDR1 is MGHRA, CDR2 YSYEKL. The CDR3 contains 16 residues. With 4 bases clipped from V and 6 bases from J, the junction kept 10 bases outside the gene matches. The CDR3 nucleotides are TGCGCCAGCAGCCGATATCCGGGACAGGGTTCCAATGAGCAGTTCTTC. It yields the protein CASSRYPGQGSNEQFF.

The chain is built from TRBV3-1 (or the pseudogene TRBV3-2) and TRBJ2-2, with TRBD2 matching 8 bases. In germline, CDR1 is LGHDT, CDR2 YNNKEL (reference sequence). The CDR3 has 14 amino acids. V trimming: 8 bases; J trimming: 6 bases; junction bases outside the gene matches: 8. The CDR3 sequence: CASRAGDLAGELFF. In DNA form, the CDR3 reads TGTGCCAGCCGAGCGGGGGATTTGGCCGGGGAGCTGTTTTTT.

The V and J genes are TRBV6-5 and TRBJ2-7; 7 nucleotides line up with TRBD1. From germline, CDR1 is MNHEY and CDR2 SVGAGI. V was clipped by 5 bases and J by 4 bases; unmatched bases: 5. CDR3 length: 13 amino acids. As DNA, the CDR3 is TGTGCCAGCAGTCGGGACAGCCGATACGAGCAGTACTTC. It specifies CASSRDSRYEQYF.

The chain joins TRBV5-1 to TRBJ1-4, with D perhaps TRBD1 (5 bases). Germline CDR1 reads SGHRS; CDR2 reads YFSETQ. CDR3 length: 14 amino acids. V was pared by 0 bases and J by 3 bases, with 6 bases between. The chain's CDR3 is CASSLGGSNEKLFF. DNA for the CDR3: TGCGCCAGCAGCTTGGGGGGCTCTAATGAAAAACTGTTTTTT.

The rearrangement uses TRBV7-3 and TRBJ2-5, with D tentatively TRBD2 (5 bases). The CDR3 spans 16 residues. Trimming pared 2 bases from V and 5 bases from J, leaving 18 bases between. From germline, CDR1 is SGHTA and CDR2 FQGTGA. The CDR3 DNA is TGTGCCAGCAGCTTAGGGAGTCGGCGGGCCACGGAGACCCAGTACTTC. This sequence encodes CASSLGSRRATETQYF.

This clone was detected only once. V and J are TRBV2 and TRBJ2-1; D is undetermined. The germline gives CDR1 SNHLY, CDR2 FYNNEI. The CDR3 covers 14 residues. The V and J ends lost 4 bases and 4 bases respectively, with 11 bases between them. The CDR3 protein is CASSGLRGYNEQFF. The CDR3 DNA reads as TGTGCCAGCAGTGGTCTGAGAGGATACAATGAGCAGTTCTTC.

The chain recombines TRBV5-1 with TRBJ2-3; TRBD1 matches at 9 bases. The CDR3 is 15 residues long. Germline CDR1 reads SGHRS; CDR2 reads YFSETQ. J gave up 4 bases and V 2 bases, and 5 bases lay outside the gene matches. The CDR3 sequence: CASSLGTGSSDTQYF. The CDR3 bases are TGCGCCAGCAGCTTAGGGACAGGGTCATCAGATACGCAGTATTTT.

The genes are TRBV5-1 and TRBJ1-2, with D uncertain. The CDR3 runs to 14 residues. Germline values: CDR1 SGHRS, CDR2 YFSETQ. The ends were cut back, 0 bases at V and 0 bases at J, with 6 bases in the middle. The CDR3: CASSLVAANYGYTF. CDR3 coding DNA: TGCGCCAGCAGCTTGGTCGCGGCTAACTATGGCTACACCTTC.

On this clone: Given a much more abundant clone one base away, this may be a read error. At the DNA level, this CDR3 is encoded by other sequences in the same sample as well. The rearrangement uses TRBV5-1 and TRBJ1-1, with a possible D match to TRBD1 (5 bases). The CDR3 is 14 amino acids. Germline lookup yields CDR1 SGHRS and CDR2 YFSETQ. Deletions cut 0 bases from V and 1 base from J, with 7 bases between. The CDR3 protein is CASSLAGGNTEAFF. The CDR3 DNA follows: TGCGCCAGCAGCTTGGCCGGGGGGAACACTGAAGCTTTCTTT.

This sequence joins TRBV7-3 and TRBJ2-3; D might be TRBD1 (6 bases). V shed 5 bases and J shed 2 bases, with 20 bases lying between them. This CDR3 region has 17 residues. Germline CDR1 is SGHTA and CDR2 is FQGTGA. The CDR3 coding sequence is TGTGCCAGCAGCCCGACAGGTAGTCGATCAATCACAGATACGCAGTATTTT. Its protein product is CASSPTGSRSITDTQYF.

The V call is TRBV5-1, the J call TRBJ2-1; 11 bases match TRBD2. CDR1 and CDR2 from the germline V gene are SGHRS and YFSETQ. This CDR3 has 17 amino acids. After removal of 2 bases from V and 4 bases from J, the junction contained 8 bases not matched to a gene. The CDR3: CASSFPLTSGEYNEQFF. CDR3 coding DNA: TGCGCCAGCAGCTTCCCCTTGACTAGCGGGGAGTACAATGAGCAGTTCTTC.

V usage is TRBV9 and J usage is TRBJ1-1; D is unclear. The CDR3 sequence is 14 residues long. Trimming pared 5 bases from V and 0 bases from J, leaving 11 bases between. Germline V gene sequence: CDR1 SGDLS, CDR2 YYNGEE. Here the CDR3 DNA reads TGTGCCAGCAGGGGCCAAGGCTTGAACACTGAAGCTTTCTTT. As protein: CASRGQGLNTEAFF.

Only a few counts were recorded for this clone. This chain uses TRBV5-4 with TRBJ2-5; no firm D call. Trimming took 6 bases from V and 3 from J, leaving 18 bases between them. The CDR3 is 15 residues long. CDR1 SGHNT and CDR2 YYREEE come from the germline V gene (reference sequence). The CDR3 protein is CASTSKTGSKETQYF. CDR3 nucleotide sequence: TGTGCCAGCACCTCGAAGACCGGGTCAAAAGAGACCCAGTACTTC.

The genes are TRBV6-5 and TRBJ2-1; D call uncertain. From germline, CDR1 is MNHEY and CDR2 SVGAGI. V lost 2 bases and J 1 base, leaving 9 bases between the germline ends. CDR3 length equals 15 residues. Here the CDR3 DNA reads TGTGCCAGCAGTTACCTGTCAGTATCCTACAATGAGCAGTTCTTC. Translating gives CASSYLSVSYNEQFF.

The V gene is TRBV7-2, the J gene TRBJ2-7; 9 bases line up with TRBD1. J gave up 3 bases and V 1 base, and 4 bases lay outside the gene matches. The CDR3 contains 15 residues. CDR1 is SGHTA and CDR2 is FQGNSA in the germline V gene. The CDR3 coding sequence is TGTGCCAGCAGCTTAGTGAGACAGGGGGGCTACGAGCAGTACTTC. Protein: CASSLVRQGGYEQYF. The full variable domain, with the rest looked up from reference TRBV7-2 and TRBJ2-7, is GAGVSQSPSNKVTEKGKDVELRCDPISGHTALYWYRQSLGQGLEFLIYFQGNSAPDKSGLPSDRFSAERTGGSVSTLTIQRTQQEDSAVYLCASSLVRQGGYEQYFGPGTRLTVT.

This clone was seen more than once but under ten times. As DNA, the CDR3 is TGTGCCAGTAGAAGCGCAGCTAGCTATGGCTACACCTTC. Its translation is CASRSAASYGYTF. The rearrangement uses TRBV19 and TRBJ1-2, with unresolved D. CDR1 LNHDA and CDR2 SQIVND come from the germline V gene (reference sequence). This CDR3 is 13 amino acids long. The V end was cut by 6 bases, the J end by 4 bases, with 12 bases between.

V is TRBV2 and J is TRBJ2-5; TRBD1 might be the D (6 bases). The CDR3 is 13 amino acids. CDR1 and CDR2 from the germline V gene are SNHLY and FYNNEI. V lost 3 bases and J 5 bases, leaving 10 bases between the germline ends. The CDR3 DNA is TGTGCCAGCAGTGAGGGACAAGTCGAGACCCAGTACTTC. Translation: CASSEGQVETQYF.

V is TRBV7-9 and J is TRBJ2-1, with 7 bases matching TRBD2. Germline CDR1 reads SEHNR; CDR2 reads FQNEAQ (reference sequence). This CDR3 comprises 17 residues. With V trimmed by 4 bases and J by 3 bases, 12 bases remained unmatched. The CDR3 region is CASSSSERGSFYNEQFF. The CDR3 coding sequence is TGTGCCAGCAGCTCATCGGAGCGGGGTTCTTTCTACAATGAGCAGTTCTTC.

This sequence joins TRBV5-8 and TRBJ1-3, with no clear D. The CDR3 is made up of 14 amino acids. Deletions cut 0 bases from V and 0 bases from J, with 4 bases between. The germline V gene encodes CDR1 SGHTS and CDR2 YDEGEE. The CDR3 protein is CASSLEYSGNTIYF. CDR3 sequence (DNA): TGTGCCAGCAGCTTGGAATACTCTGGAAACACCATATATTTT.

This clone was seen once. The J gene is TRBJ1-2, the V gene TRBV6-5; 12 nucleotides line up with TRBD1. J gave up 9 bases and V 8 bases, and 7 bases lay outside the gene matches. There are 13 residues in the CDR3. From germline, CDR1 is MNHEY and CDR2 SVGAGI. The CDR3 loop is CASGGQGALRYTF. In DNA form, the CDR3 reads TGTGCCAGCGGGGGACAGGGGGCGCTTCGCTACACCTTC.

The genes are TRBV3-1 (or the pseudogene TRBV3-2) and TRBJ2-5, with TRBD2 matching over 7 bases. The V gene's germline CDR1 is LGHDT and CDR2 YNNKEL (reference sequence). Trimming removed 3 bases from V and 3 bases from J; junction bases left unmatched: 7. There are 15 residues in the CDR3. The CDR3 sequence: CASSHRSSGKETQYF. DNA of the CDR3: TGTGCCAGCAGCCACCGATCTAGCGGAAAAGAGACCCAGTACTTC.

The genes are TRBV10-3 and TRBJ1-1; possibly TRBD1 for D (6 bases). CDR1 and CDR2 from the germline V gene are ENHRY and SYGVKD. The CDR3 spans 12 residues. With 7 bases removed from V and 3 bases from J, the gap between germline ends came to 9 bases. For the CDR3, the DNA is TGTGCCATCACCGAGGGGGACACTGAAGCTTTCTTT. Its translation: CAITEGDTEAFF.

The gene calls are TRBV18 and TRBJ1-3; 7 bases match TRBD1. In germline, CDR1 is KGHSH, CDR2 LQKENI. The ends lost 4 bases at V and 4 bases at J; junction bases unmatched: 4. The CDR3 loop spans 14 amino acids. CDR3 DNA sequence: TGTGCCAGCTCACTTCGGGACAGCGGAAACACCATATATTTT. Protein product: CASSLRDSGNTIYF.

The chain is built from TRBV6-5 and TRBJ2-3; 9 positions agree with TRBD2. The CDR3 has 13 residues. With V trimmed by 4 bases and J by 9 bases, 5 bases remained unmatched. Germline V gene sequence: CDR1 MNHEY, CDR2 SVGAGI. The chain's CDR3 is CASSSSGEGTQYF. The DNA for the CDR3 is TGTGCCAGCAGTTCTAGCGGGGAGGGAACGCAGTATTTT.

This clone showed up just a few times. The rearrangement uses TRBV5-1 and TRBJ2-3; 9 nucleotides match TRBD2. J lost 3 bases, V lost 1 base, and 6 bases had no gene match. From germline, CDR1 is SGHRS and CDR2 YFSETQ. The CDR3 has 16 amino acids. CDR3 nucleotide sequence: TGCGCCAGCAGCTTGTCGCTAGCGGGGAAAACAGATACGCAGTATTTT. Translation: CASSLSLAGKTDTQYF.

CDR3 loop: CASSFHTVNTEAFF. The CDR3 DNA follows: TGCGCCAGCAGCTTCCACACAGTGAACACTGAAGCTTTCTTT. This chain uses TRBV5-1 with TRBJ1-1; D call uncertain. Germline assignment: CDR1 SGHRS and CDR2 YFSETQ. CDR3 length: 14 amino acids. V was pared by 2 bases and J by 0 bases, with 8 bases between. Full variable domain (outside the CDR3, taken from reference TRBV5-1 and TRBJ1-1): KAGVTQTPRYLIKTRGQQVTLSCSPISGHRSVSWYQQTPGQGLQFLFEYFSETQRNKGNFPGRFSGRQFSNSRSEMNVSTLELGDSALYLCASSFHTVNTEAFFGQGTRLTVV.

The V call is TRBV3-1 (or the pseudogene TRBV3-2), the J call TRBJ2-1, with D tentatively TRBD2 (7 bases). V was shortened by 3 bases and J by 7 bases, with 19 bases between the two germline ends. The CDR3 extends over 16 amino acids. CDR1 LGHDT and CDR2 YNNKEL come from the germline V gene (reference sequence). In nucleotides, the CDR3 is TGTGCCAGCAGCCAGCGGGGAGGGGGGGTAGCAAATGAGCAGTTCTTC. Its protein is CASSQRGGGVANEQFF.

CDR3 region: CASSLGLAGTGEQFF. The CDR3 DNA reads as TGTGCCAGCAGCCTAGGACTAGCGGGGACAGGTGAGCAGTTCTTC. The V call is TRBV2, the J call TRBJ2-1, with 12 nucleotides matching TRBD2. CDR1 and CDR2 from the germline V gene are SNHLY and FYNNEI. J lost 9 bases, V lost 6 bases, and 9 bases had no gene match. The CDR3 sequence is 15 residues long.

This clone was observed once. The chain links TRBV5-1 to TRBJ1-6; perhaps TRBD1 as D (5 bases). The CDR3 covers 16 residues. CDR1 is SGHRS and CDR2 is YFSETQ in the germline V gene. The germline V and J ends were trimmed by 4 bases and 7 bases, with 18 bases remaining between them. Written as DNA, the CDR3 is TGCGCCAGCAGCCCGGGGGGGGAATTAGGGAATTCACCCCTCCACTTT. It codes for CASSPGGELGNSPLHF.

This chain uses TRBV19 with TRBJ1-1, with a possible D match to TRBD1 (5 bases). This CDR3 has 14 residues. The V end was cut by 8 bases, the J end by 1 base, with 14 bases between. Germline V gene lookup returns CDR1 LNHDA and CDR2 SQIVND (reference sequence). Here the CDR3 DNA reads TGTGCCAGTTCCTCCCTCGACAGGAACACTGAAGCTTTCTTT. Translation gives CASSSLDRNTEAFF.